These 15 T cell receptor beta chains were all obtained from the same sample, sequenced in a study of T-cell memory formation after mild COVID-19. In TCRdb, the 5' RACE reads were re-called with MiXCR into one record per CDR3 protein. This table has about 410,000 distinct CDR3 sequences, more than 20% appearing once. Sequencing used PBMCs or a T cell subset sorted from them (not recorded which). These receptor sequences come from an adult woman who had mild COVID-19 (a few samples of this study predate the infection). Cell type and time point are not known.

The chain joins TRBV3-1 to TRBJ1-1; D not resolved. The CDR3 loop spans 12 amino acids. Germline lookup yields CDR1 LGHDT and CDR2 YNNKEL (reference sequence). V was cut by 1 base and J by 8 bases, with 8 bases left in between. The CDR3 here is CASSQGSAEAFF. The CDR3 DNA follows: TGTGCCAGCAGCCAAGGGTCAGCAGAAGCTTTCTTT.

V and J are TRBV30 and TRBJ2-6, with D unresolved. The CDR3 length is 13 residues. V was trimmed by 5 bases and J by 2 bases, leaving 7 bases between them. Per germline, CDR1 GTSNPN and CDR2 SVGIG (reference sequence). The CDR3 protein is CAWLSPGANVLTF. In DNA, the CDR3 is TGTGCCTGGTTGTCCCCTGGGGCCAACGTCCTGACTTTC.

This clonotype was counted a few times. This chain joins TRBV21-1 and TRBJ2-1; TRBD1, as called in the table, went unchecked against the DNA. TRBV21-1 is termed a pseudogene. The CDR3 loop spans 15 amino acids. The chain's CDR3 is CASSTTGIPDNEQFF. CDR3 sequence (DNA): TGTGCCAGCAGCACGACAGGGATTCCCGACAATGAGCAGTTCTTC.

This clonotype has a handful of counts. The chain uses TRBV11-2 and TRBJ2-5; a possible D gene is TRBD2 (6 bases). Germline V gives CDR1 SGHAT, CDR2 FQNNGV. This CDR3 region has 16 residues. V shed 1 base and J shed 5 bases, with 17 bases lying between them. CDR3 nucleotide sequence: TGTGCCAGCAGCTTAGGAGTGTCGGAGGGTAGCGAGACCCAGTACTTC. This encodes CASSLGVSEGSETQYF.

This clonotype occurred a few times. The chain recombines TRBV6-6 with TRBJ2-5; TRBD1 agrees at 8 bases. Germline V gene data show CDR1 as MNHNY and CDR2 as SVGAGI (reference sequence). The CDR3 has 13 residues. After removal of 2 bases from V and 5 bases from J, the junction contained 1 base not matched to a gene. CDR3 amino acids: CASSYGQGETQYF. The DNA for the CDR3 is TGTGCCAGCAGTTACGGACAGGGTGAGACCCAGTACTTC.

This clonotype came up a few times. V is TRBV29-1 and J is TRBJ2-1, with D hard to call. Trimming cost V 5 bases and J 6 bases, with 17 bases left between them. The CDR3 has 14 residues. CDR1 and CDR2 (germline): SQVTM, ANQGSEA. The CDR3 region is CSVPYESLGNEQFF. The CDR3 nucleotides read TGCAGCGTTCCGTATGAATCTTTGGGCAATGAGCAGTTCTTC.

The V and J genes are TRBV18 and TRBJ2-7; TRBD1 matches at 7 bases. CDR1 and CDR2 from the germline V gene are KGHSH and LQKENI. This CDR3 has 14 amino acids. V trimming: 3 bases; J trimming: 5 bases; junction bases outside the gene matches: 7. CDR3: CASSPSGQWNEQYF. The CDR3 nucleotides read TGTGCCAGCTCACCCTCGGGACAGTGGAACGAGCAGTACTTC.

The chain recombines TRBV12-3 or TRBV12-4 with TRBJ2-2, with unresolved D. The V and J ends lost 3 bases and 9 bases respectively, with 5 bases between them. This CDR3 has 11 residues. CDR3 in amino acids: CASSFDWELFF. The CDR3 DNA reads TGTGCCAGCAGTTTCGATTGGGAGCTGTTTTTT.

V and J are TRBV5-1 and TRBJ1-3; D gene ambiguous. Germline CDR1 reads SGHRS; CDR2 reads YFSETQ. Trimming pared 0 bases from V and 0 bases from J, leaving 7 bases between. The CDR3 length is 15 residues. This CDR3 is CASSLGHDSGNTIYF. As DNA, the CDR3 is TGCGCCAGCAGCTTGGGACATGACTCTGGAAACACCATATATTTT. The full variable domain, its missing parts supplied by reference TRBV5-1 and TRBJ1-3, is KAGVTQTPRYLIKTRGQQVTLSCSPISGHRSVSWYQQTPGQGLQFLFEYFSETQRNKGNFPGRFSGRQFSNSRSEMNVSTLELGDSALYLCASSLGHDSGNTIYFGEGSWLTVV.

The V gene is TRBV30, the J gene TRBJ2-1; 9 positions match TRBD2. The germline V gene has CDR1 GTSNPN and CDR2 SVGIG (reference sequence). With 2 bases clipped from V and 7 bases from J, the junction kept 15 bases outside the gene matches. There are 17 residues in the CDR3. The CDR3 sequence: CAWSSTHVSGSRNEQFF. The CDR3 nucleotides are TGTGCCTGGAGTTCCACCCACGTTAGCGGGAGTCGGAATGAGCAGTTCTTC.

V is TRBV20-1 and J is TRBJ2-3; perhaps TRBD2 as D (6 bases). Trimming stripped 5 bases from V and 3 bases from J, with 9 bases between. The CDR3 is 12 residues long. Germline V CDR1 and CDR2: DFQATT, SNEGSKA (reference sequence). The CDR3 region is CSALAATDTQYF. CDR3 bases: TGCAGTGCTTTAGCGGCTACAGATACGCAGTATTTT.

This chain uses TRBV9 with TRBJ2-5, with D possibly matching TRBD2 (5 bases). The CDR3 runs 13 residues. Germline V gene sequence: CDR1 SGDLS, CDR2 YYNGEE. V was cut by 0 bases and J by 10 bases, with 13 bases left in between. In DNA form, the CDR3 reads TGTGCCAGCAGCGTAGATCTAGCCCGGGACCAGTACTTC. As protein: CASSVDLARDQYF. The full variable domain, completed using reference TRBV9 and TRBJ2-5, is DSGVTQTPKHLITATGQRVTLRCSPRSGDLSVYWYQQSLDQGLQFLIQYYNGEERAKGNILERFSAQQFPDLHSELNLSSLELGDSALYFCASSVDLARDQYFGPGTRLLVL.

In this sample, this clonotype turned up a few times. The chain joins TRBV20-1 to TRBJ2-3; the D gene is possibly TRBD2 (5 bases). The V end was cut by 4 bases, the J end by 4 bases, with 24 bases between. Germline assignment: CDR1 DFQATT and CDR2 SNEGSKA (reference sequence). This CDR3 is 17 amino acids long. CDR3 DNA: TGCAGTGCTACCCACCGGGCTCCACTCGGGATAGCAGATACGCAGTATTTT. Protein: CSATHRAPLGIADTQYF.

This clonotype was detected many times. An end of the junction does not agree with germline; a read error may underlie this. The chain couples TRBV5-1 to TRBJ2-7, with D possibly matching TRBD1 (6 bases). CDR1 SGHRS and CDR2 YFSETQ come from the germline V gene. The CDR3 is 11 residues long. CDR3 sequence: CASRSDSLDVF. DNA for the CDR3: TGCGCCAGCAGATCGGACAGCCTGGATGTCTTC.

There are a few counts of this clonotype. The chain's CDR3 is CASSLLAGGETQYF. For the CDR3, the DNA is TGTGCCAGCAGCTTACTAGCGGGGGGGGAGACCCAGTACTTC. This chain uses TRBV7-2 with TRBJ2-5; 12 bases are a match to TRBD2. V was pared by 2 bases and J by 5 bases, with 0 bases of the junction left unmatched. Germline values: CDR1 SGHTA, CDR2 FQGNSA. This CDR3 has 14 residues.